The present entry profiles one T cell receptor (beta chain) with its context. The table lists this clonotype with many counts. No antigen is known for it. No per-base quality is available; no much larger clone lies one base away. This specimen comes from a study of T cells in Graves' hyperthyroidism and ophthalmopathy (dated by TCRdb to 2018 to 2020). Regarding the complete study: Peripheral blood samples were taken at initial diagnosis, before any treatment was given. TCR V-J signatures able to tell the groups apart were searched for in a discovery cohort of some 100 patients, of whom approximately 40 had Graves' ophthalmopathy and roughly 58 had stable Graves' hyperthyroidism. Following sampling, methimazole starting at 30 mg daily was given to hyperthyroidism patients, and high-dose intravenous methylprednisolone was given to ophthalmopathy patients. Whether ophthalmopathy could be predicted prospectively was tested in an independent validation cohort made up of roughly 19 hyperthyroidism patients plus 17 patients who later progressed to ophthalmopathy. The 75 to 100 discovery patients were divided at random into training and test sets in a 7:3 ratio. In addition, the study compared T-cell repertoires in thyroid tissue and in blood from roughly six Graves' hyperthyroidism patients. The paper describes TCR Vbeta CDR3 sequencing of roughly 130 peripheral blood samples, made up of roughly 45 ophthalmopathy patients, 70 to 75 hyperthyroidism patients and approximately 17 progressor patients. What the research found in general, with its limitations: Ophthalmopathy was separated from stable hyperthyroidism by a 13 V-J signature model, with around 90% sensitivity and about 81% specificity obtained in cross-validation and 80%/75% obtained in testing. During validation, the model predicted progression to ophthalmopathy a median of approximately 7 months ahead of onset, with around 70% sensitivity and about 72% specificity. Most expanded thyroid clonotypes (frequency above 0.001) were also detected in blood, a finding suggesting that blood repertoires may reflect thyroid immune responses. No statistical method was used to fix the sample size in advance, and group allocation was not hidden from the investigators.

Amplification of TCR beta CDR3 regions was carried out from RNA transcripts. For the first round of RT-PCR on the TCR CDR3, the HTBI primer set was used together with the Qiagen OneStep RT-PCR kit. A second multiplex PCR round built the libraries, followed by size selection and purification. The libraries were sequenced on an Illumina HiSeq2000 using paired-end 100 bp reads. The original pipeline was this. SOAPnuke was used to process the raw data, throwing out any read that contained adapters or uncalled bases, had a mean Phred below 15, or lacked an exact constant-primer or identifier match. High-quality paired reads were merged with COPE v1.2.5, and unique nucleotide sequences were defined as clonotypes. MiTCR v1.1 was used to align the clonotypes against IMGT TRBV, TRBD and TRBJ reference segments. Only V-J combinations with frequency above 0.0001, covering 99% to 99.2% of repertoires, were analysed. A TCS score was defined as the ratio between F50 (clonal expansion) and ExV (chaos), using BLOSUM62-based TCRdist between CDR3 peptides within each V-J. Welch's t-statistics and random forest reduced several hundred V-J features to about 13, which were used in a naive Bayes classifier (R e1071). The public sequencing data were trimmed at Q25 with fastp and processed into clonotypes with MiXCR by TCRdb, which kept only in-frame beta chains. Rows with one shared CDR3 protein collapse into an entry with the most common genes and DNA. These V and J calls derive from TCRdb rather than the authors' analysis. The sample table contains approximately 380,000 distinct CDR3 sequences; only one count was recorded for over 15% of them. Of the sample, 3% to 4.5% falls within the top ten clones.

Stable Graves' hyperthyroidism was defined as no progression to ophthalmopathy during 18 months of follow-up. Hyperthyroidism patients were newly diagnosed, with disease duration under 2 months, and aged 18 to 65 years. Any patient with an uncontrolled infection, another autoimmune disease, pregnancy or lactation was excluded. Diagnoses were established on the basis of clinical symptoms, serum thyroxine and TRAb, thyroid ultrasound, and orbital computed tomography. PBMCs were isolated from 7.5 to 10 ml of fresh peripheral blood by Ficoll-Paque density gradient centrifugation. Total RNA was extracted with Trizol reagent, and quality was checked on an Agilent 2100 Bioanalyzer. Looking up the germline V gene yields CDR1 SGHRS and CDR2 YFSETQ. The CDR3 spans 12 residues, from the cysteine through the phenylalanine. The read is trimmed to its CDR3 DNA, 36 bases read in frame from base 1. V and J are truncated by 4 bases and 3 bases respectively, leaving an intervening sequence of 8 bases.

The rearranged chain carries TRBV5-1 and TRBJ2-7, with TRBD1 tentatively as D gene (5 bases match). Sequencing was done on a sample of blood. This TCR derives from a woman aged 18-30 years with Graves' hyperthyroidism. The CDR3 region reads CASSDQGYEQYF. The DNA sequence is TGCGCCAGCAGCGATCAGGGCTACGAGCAGTACTTC.